This T cell receptor beta chain was retrieved from a study of cytomegalovirus exposure and HLA in healthy donors. With respect to this clone: Its antigen is not known.

Germline V gene sequence: CDR1 SNHLY, CDR2 FYNNEI. The CDR3 extends over 14 amino acids. With 6 bases removed from V and 2 bases from J, the gap between germline ends came to 14 bases. PCR amplification relied on 60 Vbeta primers (plus 13 Jbeta primers). Repertoires were generated with immunoSEQ multiplex PCR, while TCRdb's copy carries only in-frame clones and drops some. The sample lists 130,000 to 150,000 clones, approximately 79% occurring once. Study results and limitations: With high specificity and sensitivity, the classifier reportedly diagnosed cytomegalovirus status. The likely origin of a cluster of highly shared sequence variants was a sequencing artifact.

The clonotype comes from a woman aged 30 to 39 in good health and CMV-seronegative. Source material: PBMCs. The chain recombines TRBV2 with TRBJ2-7; possible D gene TRBD1, 6 bases. Here the CDR3 DNA reads TGTGCCAGCAGGAAAGAAGGACAGACCTACGAGCAGTACTTC. Translated: CASRKEGQTYEQYF.